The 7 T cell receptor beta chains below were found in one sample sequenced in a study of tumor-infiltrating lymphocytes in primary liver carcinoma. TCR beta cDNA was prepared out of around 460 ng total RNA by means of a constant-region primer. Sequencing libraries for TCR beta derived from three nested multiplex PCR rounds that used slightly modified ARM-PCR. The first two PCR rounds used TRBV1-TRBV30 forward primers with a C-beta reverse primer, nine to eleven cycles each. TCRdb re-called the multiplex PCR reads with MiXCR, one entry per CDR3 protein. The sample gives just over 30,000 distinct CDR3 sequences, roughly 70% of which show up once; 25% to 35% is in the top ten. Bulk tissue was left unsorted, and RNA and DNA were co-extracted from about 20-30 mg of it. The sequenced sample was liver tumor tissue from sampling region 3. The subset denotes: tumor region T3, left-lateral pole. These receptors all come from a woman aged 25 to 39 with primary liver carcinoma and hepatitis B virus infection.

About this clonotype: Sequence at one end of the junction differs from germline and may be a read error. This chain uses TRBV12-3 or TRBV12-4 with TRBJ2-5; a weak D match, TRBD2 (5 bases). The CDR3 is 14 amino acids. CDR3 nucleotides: TGTGCCAGCACTTACCCGGACTCCCAAGAGGCCCAGTGCTTC. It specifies CASTYPDSQEAQCF.

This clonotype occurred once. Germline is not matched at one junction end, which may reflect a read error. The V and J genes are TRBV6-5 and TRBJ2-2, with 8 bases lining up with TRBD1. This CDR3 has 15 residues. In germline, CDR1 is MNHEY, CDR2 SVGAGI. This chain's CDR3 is CASSPRTGFDGEMFF. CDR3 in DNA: TGTGCCAGCAGTCCGCGGACAGGGTTCGACGGGGAGATGTTTTTT.

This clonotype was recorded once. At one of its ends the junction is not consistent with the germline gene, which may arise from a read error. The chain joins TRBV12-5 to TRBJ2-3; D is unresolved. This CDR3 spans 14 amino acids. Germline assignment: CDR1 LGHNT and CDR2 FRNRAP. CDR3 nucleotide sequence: TGTGCTAGTGGTTTAGGGCGCGTAAGAGATACGCACTATTTT. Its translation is CASGLGRVRDTHYF.

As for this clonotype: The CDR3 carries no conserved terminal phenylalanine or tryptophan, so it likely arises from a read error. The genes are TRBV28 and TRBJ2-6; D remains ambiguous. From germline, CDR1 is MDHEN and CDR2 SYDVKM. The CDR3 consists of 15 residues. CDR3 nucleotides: TGTGCCGGCAGTTTCACCCTCTCTGGGGCCAACGTCCTGACTTCC. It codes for CAGSFTLSGANVLTS.

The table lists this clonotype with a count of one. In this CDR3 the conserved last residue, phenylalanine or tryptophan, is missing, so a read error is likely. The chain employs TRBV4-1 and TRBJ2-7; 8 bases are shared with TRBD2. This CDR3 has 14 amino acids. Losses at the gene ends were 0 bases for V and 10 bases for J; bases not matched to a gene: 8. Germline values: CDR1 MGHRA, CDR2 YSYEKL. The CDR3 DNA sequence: TGCGCCAGCAGCCAAGATCTACTAGCGGAAGATCAGTACTCC. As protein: CASSQDLLAEDQYS.

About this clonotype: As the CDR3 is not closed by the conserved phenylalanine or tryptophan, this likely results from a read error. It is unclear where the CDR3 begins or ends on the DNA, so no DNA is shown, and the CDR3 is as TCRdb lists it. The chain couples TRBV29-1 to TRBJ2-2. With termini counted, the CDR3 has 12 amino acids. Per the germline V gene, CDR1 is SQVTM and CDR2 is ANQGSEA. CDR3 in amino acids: CSVVAWDGVLFL.

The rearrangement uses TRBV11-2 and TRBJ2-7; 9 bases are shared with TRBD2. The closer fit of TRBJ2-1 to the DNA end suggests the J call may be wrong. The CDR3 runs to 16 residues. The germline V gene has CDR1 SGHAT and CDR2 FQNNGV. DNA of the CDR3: TGTGCCAGCAGCTTAGTGGCGGGACTAGCAGGGGAAGAGCAGTTCTTC. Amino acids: CASSLVAGLAGEEQFF.